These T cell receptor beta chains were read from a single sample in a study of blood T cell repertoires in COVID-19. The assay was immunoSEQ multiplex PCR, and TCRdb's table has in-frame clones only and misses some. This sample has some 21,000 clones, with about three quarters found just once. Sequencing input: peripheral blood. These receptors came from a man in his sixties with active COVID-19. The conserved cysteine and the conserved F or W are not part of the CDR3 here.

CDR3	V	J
ASSDREARSGNTIY	TRBV6-1	TRBJ1-3
ASSLDDFSRSREQY	TRBV7-9	TRBJ2-7
ASSLAPPTRANTGELF	TRBV5-1	TRBJ2-2
ASSVEAGGYEQY	TRBV9	TRBJ2-7
ASSLGTWFDQPQH	TRBV7-2	TRBJ1-5
AWDRGGAYEQY	TRBV30	TRBJ2-7
ASGRTSGRYNEQF	TRBV6-4	TRBJ2-1
ATRYSRNTEAF	TRBV18	TRBJ1-1
ASSRRGTSGHNEQF	TRBV4-2	TRBJ2-1
ASSSPRGYAKNIQY	TRBV3-1/TRBV3-2	TRBJ2-4
ASSSMDSPSTDTQY	TRBV7-9	TRBJ2-3
ASSTGTEGGYT	TRBV19	TRBJ1-2
ASSPGGDRRDTQY	TRBV18	TRBJ2-3
ASSQRNQETQY	TRBV5-6	TRBJ2-5
ASSPGGGELF	TRBV7-8	TRBJ2-2
ASSLGRLANQPQH	TRBV7-8	TRBJ1-5
ASSYPDTDTEAF	TRBV19	TRBJ1-1
ASSLTSGLTDTQY	TRBV9	TRBJ2-3
ASIDPGAFSPPQH	TRBV27	TRBJ1-5
ASSFEETYEQY	TRBV7-8	TRBJ2-7
ASSLEQPSYEQY	TRBV5-1	TRBJ2-7
ASSFGQGSSTDTQY	TRBV28	TRBJ2-3
ASSLSGLNTEAF	TRBV7-8	TRBJ1-1
ASSLVSSQEQTQY	TRBV7-6	TRBJ2-5
ASSIVGRSSYEQY	TRBV19	TRBJ2-7
ASSTGLLANEQY	TRBV19	TRBJ2-7
ASSIRNQPQH	TRBV19	TRBJ1-5
ATSDPNGPGDTQY	TRBV24-1	TRBJ2-3
ASSQFLREVDEQF	TRBV4-1	TRBJ2-1
ASSLGFLYNEQF	TRBV7-2	TRBJ2-1
ASSGLAGGPHEQF	TRBV2	TRBJ2-1
ASSLRNTEAF	TRBV18	TRBJ1-1
SVEGDGLAGKF	TRBV29-1	TRBJ2-1
ASSPPTSGYNEQF	TRBV9	TRBJ2-1
SVATRLAGEQY	TRBV29-1	TRBJ2-7
ASSDRGASTDTQY	TRBV6-4	TRBJ2-3
ASSIVRGRPDTQY	TRBV19	TRBJ2-3
ASSPCSGGEDKPTEAF	TRBV23-1	TRBJ1-1
ASSYSPGEGTQY	TRBV6-5	TRBJ2-5
ASSLALMAPGLLPSTDTQY	TRBV7-8	TRBJ2-3
ASRDSGYTDTQY	TRBV27	TRBJ2-3